This TCR beta chain was sequenced for a study of blood T cell repertoires in COVID-19. This clone showed up just a few times. Generated by immunoSEQ multiplex PCR, the TCRdb table keeps only in-frame clones and is missing some. The sample records 45,000 to 65,000 clones, around 86% being singletons. This CDR3 has 15 amino acids. The germline V gene encodes CDR1 SGHVS and CDR2 FQNEAQ. J gave up 7 bases and V 5 bases, and 12 bases lay outside the gene matches. V is TRBV7-8 and J is TRBJ2-7; 9 nucleotides align to TRBD2. The origin of this receptor is a man between 70 and 80 years old with active COVID-19. The sample taken for sequencing was peripheral blood. The DNA for the CDR3 is TGTGCCAGCAGCCCTGGCGGGGGGGCTTTCGGGGAGCAGTACTTC. This sequence encodes CASSPGGGAFGEQYF. The entire variable domain, with the rest obtained from reference TRBV7-8 and TRBJ2-7, is as follows: GAGVSQSPRYKVAKRGQDVALRCDPISGHVSLFWYQQALGQGPEFLTYFQNEAQLDKSGLPSDRFFAERPEGSVSTLKIQRTQQEDSAVYLCASSPGGGAFGEQYFGPGTRLTVT.